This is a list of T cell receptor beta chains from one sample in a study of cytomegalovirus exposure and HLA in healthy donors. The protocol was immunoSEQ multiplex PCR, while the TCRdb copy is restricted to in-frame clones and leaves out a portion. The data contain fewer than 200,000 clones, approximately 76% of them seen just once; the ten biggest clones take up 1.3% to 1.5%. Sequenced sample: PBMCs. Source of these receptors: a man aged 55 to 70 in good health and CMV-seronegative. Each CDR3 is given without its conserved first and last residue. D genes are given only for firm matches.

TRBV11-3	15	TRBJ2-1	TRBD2	ASSGSLLAGGSNEQF
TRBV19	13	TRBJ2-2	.	ASSRGGANTGELF
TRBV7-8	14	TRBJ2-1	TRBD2	ASSFRRSGGPNEQF
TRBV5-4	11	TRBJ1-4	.	ASSFRGEEKLF
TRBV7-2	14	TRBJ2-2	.	ASSLNAGGNTGELF
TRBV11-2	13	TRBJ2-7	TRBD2	ASSFSGGASYEQY
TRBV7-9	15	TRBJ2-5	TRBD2	ASSDGLAGPTQETQY
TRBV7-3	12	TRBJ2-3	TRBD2	ASSFGLATDTQY
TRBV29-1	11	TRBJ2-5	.	SVGSVQGETQY
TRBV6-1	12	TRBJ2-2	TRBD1	ASSQDRDAGELF
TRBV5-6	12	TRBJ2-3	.	ASSRGQITDTQY
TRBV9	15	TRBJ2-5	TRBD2	ASSVGLAGGGQETQY
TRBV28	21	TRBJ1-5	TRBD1	ASHPSGPPHFRGNRESNQPQH
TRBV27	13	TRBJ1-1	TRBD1	ASRLLGQGGAEAF
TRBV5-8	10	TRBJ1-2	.	ASTQGIRGYT
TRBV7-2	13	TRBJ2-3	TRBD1	ASSLRAGGQYTQY
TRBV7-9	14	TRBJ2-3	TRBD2	ASSLVLAGARDTQY
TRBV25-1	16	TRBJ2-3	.	ASRDGRRGGYWTDTQY
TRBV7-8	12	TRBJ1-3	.	ASSLDSTGNTIY
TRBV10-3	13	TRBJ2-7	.	AISESSGSSYEQY
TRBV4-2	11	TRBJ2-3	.	ASSQAEADTQY
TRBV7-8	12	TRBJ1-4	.	ASSIGDSGEKLF
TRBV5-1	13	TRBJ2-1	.	ASSLVETAYNEQF
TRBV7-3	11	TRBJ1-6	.	ASSQGLNSPLH
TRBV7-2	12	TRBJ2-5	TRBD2	ASSLVAGVETQY
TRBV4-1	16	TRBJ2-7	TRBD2	ASSQETSGRAVSYEQY
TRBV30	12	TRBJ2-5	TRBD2	AWSVQLAQETQY
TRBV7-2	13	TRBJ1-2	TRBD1	ASSRWTGGAYGYT
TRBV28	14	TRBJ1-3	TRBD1	ASSFSTGGSGNTIY
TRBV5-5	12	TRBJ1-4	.	ASSLLGENEKLF
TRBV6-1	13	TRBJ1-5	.	ASKVPGQLNQPQH
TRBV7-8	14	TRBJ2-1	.	ASSLAPQGSYNEQF
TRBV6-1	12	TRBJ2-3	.	ASSQGLSTDTQY
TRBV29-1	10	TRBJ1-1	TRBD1	SGGQGYTEAF
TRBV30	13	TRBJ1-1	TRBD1	AWDPRTGGDTEAF
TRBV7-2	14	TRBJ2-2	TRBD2	ASSPVGTSVAGELF
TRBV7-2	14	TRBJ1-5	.	ASSLEFSAPNQPQH